This TCR beta chain was found in a study of blood T cell repertoires in COVID-19 (dated by TCRdb to 2020 to 2022). Looking at the study overall: Collaborator samples came from the United States, Italy and Spain and covered acute and convalescent phases of COVID-19. The material from the prospective study consisted of cDNA or gDNA derived from T cells, B-cell-depleted T cells, or PBMCs. Deeply sampled blood TCRbeta repertoires from subjects exposed to, actively infected with, or recovered from COVID-19 were included in the dataset. The repertoires were released in a freely available public database meant as a resource for research on the immune response to SARS-CoV-2. Samples were obtained from the ongoing ImmuneRACE study (first 160 participants) and from 1,254 subjects provided by 6 global collaborators. Sample metadata almost always included a de-identified subject ID, COVID-19 status, age in years and sex. Where available, HLA class I and class II types were taken from metadata supplied by the sample provider and were not determined by assay-based typing.

Whole blood was collected in K2EDTA tubes by collaborating institutions according to the institutions' own protocols. For TCRbeta analysis, collaborators shipped samples as frozen whole blood, isolated PBMCs, or DNA extracted from either of those sample types. The paper's findings and limits, for the study overall: The quantity of clinical and demographic metadata differed by source and by participant and was supplied without curation.

TCRbeta CDR3 regions were amplified from genomic DNA by means of the immunoSEQ Assay, a bias-controlled multiplex PCR. The study's processing was this. The number of nucleated cells in each sample was estimated by amplification of reference gene primers within the assay. To quantify the absolute abundance of each unique TCRbeta CDR3 rearrangement, sequence reads were collapsed and filtered. Productive Simpson clonality was computed per sample as the square root of Simpson's diversity index over productive rearrangements. The table was pulled from immuneACCESS by TCRdb, which kept in-frame rearrangements only. Such tables lose some clones; where checked, under half of the loss comes from unresolved V genes, and the rest has no known cause. The D gene and trimming were derived from the DNA, and the V and J assignments and clone size from that table. The sample table holds roughly 100,000 clones, of which around 87% were seen once. The top ten hold approximately 10% of the sample.

A word on this clone: Its antigen specificity is not known. No much larger clonotype is one base removed from it; base qualities were not supplied.

For CDR1 and CDR2, the germline V gene lists WSHSY and SAAADI. Spanning cysteine to phenylalanine, the CDR3 consists of 15 amino acids. Just the 45-base CDR3 DNA is kept, in frame starting at base 1. V is trimmed back by 3 bases and J by 0 bases, and the junction contains 1 base that no gene match accounts for. The clonotype comes from a woman in her twenties or thirties with acute or convalescent COVID-19. The sequence is built from TRBV10-2 and TRBJ2-1; the junction holds 8 bases that match TRBD1. Sequenced: peripheral blood. The nucleotides read TGCGCCAGCAGTGAACAGGGGGGCTCCTACAATGAGCAGTTCTTC. The translation is CASSEQGGSYNEQFF.